This T cell receptor beta chain was observed in a study of cytomegalovirus exposure and HLA in healthy donors. J gave up 5 bases and V 1 base, and 6 bases lay outside the gene matches. Germline V CDR1 and CDR2: SGDLS, YYNGEE. There are 15 residues in the CDR3. Sequencing was performed with immunoSEQ multiplex PCR; in TCRdb, only in-frame clones are kept and a portion is missing. The sample carries about 110,000 clones, under 97% recorded once. Sequenced: PBMCs. J is TRBJ2-4 and V is TRBV9; 7 bases align to TRBD1. The receptor's source is a woman aged 18-29 years in good health and CMV-seronegative. The CDR3 region has the DNA TGTGCCAGCAGCGTATCCCTCGGGACAGAAAACATTCAGTACTTC. Protein sequence: CASSVSLGTENIQYF.